This TCR beta chain originates from a study of T cell changes during pregnancy in multiple sclerosis. This clone has only one observation. This CDR3 is 17 amino acids long. Trimming pared 2 bases from V and 4 bases from J, leaving 20 bases between. Germline values: CDR1 ENHRY, CDR2 SYGVKD. Clones were read by immunoSEQ multiplex PCR, and TCRdb kept only the in-frame ones, dropping some. The sample holds tens of thousands of clones, about 89% seen once. The rearrangement joins TRBV10-3 to TRBJ1-2, with TRBD1 as a possible D gene (5 bases). Sample: peripheral blood, taken in the second trimester of pregnancy. The sequence came from a female donor with multiple sclerosis, enrolled in a pregnancy study. For the CDR3, the DNA is TGTGCCATCAGTGAGGGTGGGGCGGCGGATGACATCTATGGCTACACCTTC. This translates into CAISEGGAADDIYGYTF.